Reported below is one TCR beta chain. Noted time point: persistent/refractory GD, antithyroid drugs over 5 years with positive TRAb. PBMCs were the source of the RNA used for TCR sequencing. The CDR3 has 18 amino acids. Germline V gives CDR1 MNHEY, CDR2 SVGEGT. Deletions cut 0 bases from V and 1 base from J, with 18 bases between. This sample is drawn from a study of regulatory T cells in long-lasting Graves disease. CDR3-region Arm-PCR and iRepertoire HTBI primers produced the TCR beta libraries. TCRdb redid the calling of the multiplex PCR reads with MiXCR, one entry per CDR3 protein. The data show about 460,000 distinct CDR3 sequences, roughly 22% seen once.

The chain has TRBV6-2 or TRBV6-3 and TRBJ1-1, with D unclear. Sequenced material: peripheral blood mononuclear cells (PBMCs), taken when the disease was refractory, from a patient treated with antithyroid drugs. The receptor's source is a female donor with Graves disease. CDR3 nucleotides: TGTGCCAGCAGTTACTCGATACGATTGGTTAAAACGAACACTGAAGCTTTCTTT. This encodes CASSYSIRLVKTNTEAFF.